This T cell receptor beta chain appears in the sequencing data of a study of blood T cell repertoires in COVID-19. TCRdb's table, derived via immunoSEQ multiplex PCR, lists solely in-frame clones and lacks some. The repertoire holds a few hundred thousand clones, with about 87% as singletons. Trimming took off 2 bases at V and 0 bases at J, with 8 bases between the two ends. The CDR3 sequence is 15 residues long. The V gene's germline CDR1 is MNHNS and CDR2 SASEGT. This TCR derives from a woman aged 50 to 60 with acute or convalescent COVID-19. The sample comprised peripheral blood. The chain has TRBV6-1 and TRBJ2-1; D remains ambiguous. In nucleotides, the CDR3 is TGTGCCAGCAGTGAACGGTATTCCTCCTACAATGAGCAGTTCTTC. Translation gives CASSERYSSYNEQFF.